The T cell receptor beta chain described here comes from a study of shared clonotypes between healthy human individuals. The length of the CDR3 is 12 residues. The germline V and J ends were trimmed by 1 base and 3 bases, with 4 bases remaining between them. Germline lookup yields CDR1 SGHAT and CDR2 FQDESV (reference sequence). As to this clone: Its matching antigen is unknown.

Profiling relied on immunoSEQ multiplex PCR, and the TCRdb table lists in-frame clones only, not all of them. The table lists 1.5 million to 1.9 million clones, around 98% of them singletons, with 0.45% in the top ten. The study, taken as a whole, reports: Sampling involved blood alone; tissue repertoires likely differ.

Sequences were obtained from naive CD4+ T cells sorted from blood. Indicated subset: CD45RA+ positively selected. This sequence originates from a man younger than 40 in good health. The genes are TRBV11-1 and TRBJ2-7; D ambiguous. The CDR3 protein is CASSLGDYEQYF. The CDR3 DNA reads as TGTGCCAGCAGCTTAGGTGACTACGAGCAGTACTTC.